This is a list of T cell receptor beta chains from one sample in a study of T cells in Graves' hyperthyroidism and ophthalmopathy. Each CDR3 protein gets one entry after TCRdb re-called the multiplex PCR reads with MiXCR. This sample has 470,000 or so distinct CDR3 sequences, with around 21% found just once. Specimen: blood. All receptors come from a man younger than 30 with Graves' hyperthyroidism. Each CDR3 is given with its conserved first and last residue. D genes are given only for firm matches. A clone size is listed for some rows: how often the clone was seen (once, few, many), or a class if it is expanded.

D gene | clone size | J gene | CDR3 length | V gene | CDR3 DNA | CDR3 protein
NA | many | TRBJ1-1 | 15 | TRBV6-1 | TGTGCCAGCAGTGAAGCTAGGGTCCACCGGGCTGAAGCTTTCTTT | CASSEARVHRAEAFF
NA | once | TRBJ2-5 | 13 | TRBV6-5 | TGTGCCAGCAGTTACGCCGGTTTGGCGACCCAGTACTTC | CASSYAGLATQYF
NA | NA | TRBJ2-7 | 16 | TRBV15 | TGTGCCACCAGCAGAGATAGGCAGGCGGGCTCCTACGAGCAGTACTTC | CATSRDRQAGSYEQYF
NA | few | TRBJ2-4 | 16 | TRBV27 | TGTGCCAGCAGTGGAACGGACACCGTAGCCAAAAACATTCAGTACTTC | CASSGTDTVAKNIQYF
TRBD1 | many | TRBJ1-2 | 15 | TRBV19 | TGTGCCCGTACCCGGGACAGGGACCGAAACTATGGCTACACCTTC | CARTRDRDRNYGYTF
NA | many | TRBJ1-2 | 14 | TRBV28 | TGTGCCAGCAGCTCCGTTCCGGCAAACTATGGCTACACCTTC | CASSSVPANYGYTF
NA | many | TRBJ1-1 | 14 | TRBV6-1 | TGTGCCAGCAAAGGACGGGTCATGAACACTGAAGCTTTCTTT | CASKGRVMNTEAFF
NA | many | TRBJ2-5 | 13 | TRBV11-3 | TGTGCCAGCGGGTCTTTGGAGGGGGAGACCCAGTACTTC | CASGSLEGETQYF
NA | many | TRBJ1-2 | 16 | TRBV5-1 | TGCGCCAGCAGCTTGGAAGGGAGGAGTGTCAACTATGGCTACACCTTC | CASSLEGRSVNYGYTF
NA | many | TRBJ1-5 | 18 | TRBV5-6 | TGTGCCAGCAGCCTATCGGGACGCCCCGGGGGAAGCAATCAGCCCCAGCATTTT | CASSLSGRPGGSNQPQHF
NA | many | TRBJ2-2 | 18 | TRBV5-1 | TGCGCCAGCAGCTTATTAGGCCCCGTCAGTTCGAACACCGGGGAGCTGTTTTTT | CASSLLGPVSSNTGELFF
NA | many | TRBJ1-1 | 16 | TRBV10-3 | TGTGCCATCAGTGAGTCGGTCAGGACCATGAACACTGAAGCTTTCTTT | CAISESVRTMNTEAFF
NA | NA | TRBJ1-1 | 16 | TRBV12-3/TRBV12-4 | TGTGCCAGCAACAACGGGGGAAATCTGGTGAACACTGAAGCTTTCTTT | CASNNGGNLVNTEAFF
TRBD1 | many | TRBJ2-7 | 15 | TRBV20-1 | TGCAGTGCTCAAACCCCCGGGACAGGGATGAACGAGCAGTACTTC | CSAQTPGTGMNEQYF
TRBD2 | NA | TRBJ2-7 | 15 | TRBV28 | TGTGCCAGCAGTTTTTCGGCTAGCGGATCCTACGAGCAGTACTTC | CASSFSASGSYEQYF
NA | many | TRBJ2-5 | 12 | TRBV2 | TGTGCCAGCCAAAAGGGAGAAGAGACCCAGTACTTC | CASQKGEETQYF
NA | many | TRBJ1-2 | 13 | TRBV12-3/TRBV12-4 | TGTGCCAGCGGAACCTGGTCTGGGTATGGCTACACCTTC | CASGTWSGYGYTF
TRBD2 | many | TRBJ2-7 | 18 | TRBV20-1 | TGCAGTGCTAGAGATCCCAATAGCGGGGGGCCGAAAACCTACGAGCAGTACTTC | CSARDPNSGGPKTYEQYF
NA | NA | TRBJ2-5 | 14 | TRBV12-3/TRBV12-4 | TGTGCCAGCAGCCCGAGGGACTACCAAGAGACCCAGTACTTC | CASSPRDYQETQYF
NA | many | TRBJ2-6 | 15 | TRBV6-1 | TGTGCCAGCAGTGAAGCCCCCGAGGGGGCCAACGTCCTGACTTTC | CASSEAPEGANVLTF
NA | NA | TRBJ2-7 | 11 | TRBV19 | TGTGCCGCCGGGTTCCAACACGAGCAGTACTTC | CAAGFQHEQYF
NA | many | TRBJ2-3 | 14 | TRBV24-1 | TGTGCCACCAGCCCAGGGGGGTTGGGAGATACGCAGTATTTT | CATSPGGLGDTQYF